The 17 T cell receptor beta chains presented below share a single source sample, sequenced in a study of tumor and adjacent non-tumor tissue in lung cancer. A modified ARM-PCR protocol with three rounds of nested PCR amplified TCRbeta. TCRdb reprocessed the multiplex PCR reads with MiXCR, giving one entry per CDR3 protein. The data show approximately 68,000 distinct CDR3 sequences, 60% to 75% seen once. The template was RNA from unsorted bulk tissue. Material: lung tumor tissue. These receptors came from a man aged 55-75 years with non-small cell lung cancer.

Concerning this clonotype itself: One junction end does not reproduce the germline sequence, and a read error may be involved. CDR3 amino acids: CASSYSRQTAEQYF. In DNA, the CDR3 is TGTGCCAGTAGTTACTCGAGGCAGACGGCCGAGCAGTACTTC. The genes are TRBV6-5 and TRBJ2-7; no reliable D call. CDR3 size: 14 residues. Germline CDR1 reads MNHEY; CDR2 reads SVGAGI.

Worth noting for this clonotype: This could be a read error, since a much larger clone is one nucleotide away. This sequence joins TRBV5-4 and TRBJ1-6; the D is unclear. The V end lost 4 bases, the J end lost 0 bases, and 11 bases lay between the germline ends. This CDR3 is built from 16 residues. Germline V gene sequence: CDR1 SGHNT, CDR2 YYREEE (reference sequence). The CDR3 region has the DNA TGTGCCAGCAGCGTTGACATGAGCTCCTATAATTCACCCCTCCACTTT. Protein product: CASSVDMSSYNSPLHF.

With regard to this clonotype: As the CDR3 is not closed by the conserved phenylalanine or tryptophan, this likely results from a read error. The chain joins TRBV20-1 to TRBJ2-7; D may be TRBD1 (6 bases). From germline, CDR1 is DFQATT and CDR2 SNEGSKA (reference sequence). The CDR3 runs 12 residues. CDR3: CGATIQGYEQYL. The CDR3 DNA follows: TGCGGTGCTACCATACAGGGCTACGAGCAGTACCTC.

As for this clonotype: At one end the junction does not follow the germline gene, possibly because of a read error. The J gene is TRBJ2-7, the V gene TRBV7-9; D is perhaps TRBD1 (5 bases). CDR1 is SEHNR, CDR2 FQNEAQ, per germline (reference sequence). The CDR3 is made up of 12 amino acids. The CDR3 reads CASSTGSSELYF. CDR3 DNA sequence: TGTGCCAGCAGTACAGGTAGCAGCGAGCTGTACTTC.

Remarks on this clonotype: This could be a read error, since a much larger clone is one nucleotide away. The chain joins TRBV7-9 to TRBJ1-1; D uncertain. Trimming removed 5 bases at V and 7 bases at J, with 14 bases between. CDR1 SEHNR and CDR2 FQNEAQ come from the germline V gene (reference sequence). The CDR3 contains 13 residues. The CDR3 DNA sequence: TGTGCCAGCAGCGTAGTGATAGGGAATGAAGCTTTCTTT. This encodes CASSVVIGNEAFF.

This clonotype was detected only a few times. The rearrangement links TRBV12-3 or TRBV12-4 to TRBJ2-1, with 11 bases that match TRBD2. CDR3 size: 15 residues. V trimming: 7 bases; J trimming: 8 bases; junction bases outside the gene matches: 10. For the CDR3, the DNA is TGTGCCAGCATCCCGGGATTAGCGGGGGGGCATGAGCAGTTCTTC. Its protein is CASIPGLAGGHEQFF.

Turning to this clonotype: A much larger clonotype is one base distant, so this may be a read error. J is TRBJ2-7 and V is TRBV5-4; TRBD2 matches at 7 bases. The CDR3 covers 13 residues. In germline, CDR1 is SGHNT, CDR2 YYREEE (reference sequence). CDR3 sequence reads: CASSFTSEYEQNF. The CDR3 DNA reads TGTGCCAGCAGCTTTACTAGCGAATACGAGCAGAACTTC.

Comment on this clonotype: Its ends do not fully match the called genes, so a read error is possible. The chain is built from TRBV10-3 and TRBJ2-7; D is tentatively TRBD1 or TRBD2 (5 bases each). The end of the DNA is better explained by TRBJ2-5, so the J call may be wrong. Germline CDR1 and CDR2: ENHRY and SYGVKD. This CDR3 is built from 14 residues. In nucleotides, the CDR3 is TGTGCCATGAGTGACGGGATAGGGGAAGAGACCCAGTACTTC. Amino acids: CAMSDGIGEETQYF.

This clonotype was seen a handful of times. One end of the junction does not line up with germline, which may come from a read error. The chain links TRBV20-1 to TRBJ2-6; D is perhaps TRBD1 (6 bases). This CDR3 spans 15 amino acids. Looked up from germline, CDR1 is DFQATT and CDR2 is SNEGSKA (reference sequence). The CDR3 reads CSARLQGSGADVLPF. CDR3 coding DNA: TGCAGTGCTAGACTCCAGGGGTCTGGGGCCGACGTCCTGCCTTTC.

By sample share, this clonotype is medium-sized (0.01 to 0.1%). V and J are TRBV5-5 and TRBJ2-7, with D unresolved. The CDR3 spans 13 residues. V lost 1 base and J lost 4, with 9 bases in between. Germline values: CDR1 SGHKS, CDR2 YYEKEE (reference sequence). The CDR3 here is CASSLTPGYEQYF. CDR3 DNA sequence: TGTGCCAGCAGCTTGACCCCAGGATACGAGCAGTACTTC.

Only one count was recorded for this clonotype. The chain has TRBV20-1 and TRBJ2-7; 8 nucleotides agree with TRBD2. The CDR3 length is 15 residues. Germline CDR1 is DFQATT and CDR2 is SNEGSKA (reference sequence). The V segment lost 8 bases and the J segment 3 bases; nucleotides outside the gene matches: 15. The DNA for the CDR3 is TGCAGTCTTAGAAGTCGCGGGACTAGGTACTACGAGCAGTACTTC. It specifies CSLRSRGTRYYEQYF.

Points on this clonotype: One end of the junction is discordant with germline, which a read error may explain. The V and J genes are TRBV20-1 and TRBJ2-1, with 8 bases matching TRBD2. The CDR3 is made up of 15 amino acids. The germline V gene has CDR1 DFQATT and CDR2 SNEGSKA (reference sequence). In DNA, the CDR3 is TGCACTGCTAGAACAACTAGCGGACGCAGGAATGAGCAGTTCTTC. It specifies CTARTTSGRRNEQFF.

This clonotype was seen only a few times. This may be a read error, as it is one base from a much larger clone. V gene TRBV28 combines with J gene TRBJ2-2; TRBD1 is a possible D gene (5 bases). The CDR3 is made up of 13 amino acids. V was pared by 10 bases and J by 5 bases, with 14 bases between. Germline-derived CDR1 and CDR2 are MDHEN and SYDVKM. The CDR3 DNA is TGTGCCAACAGGACCACACATACCGGGGAGCTGTTTTTT. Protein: CANRTTHTGELFF.

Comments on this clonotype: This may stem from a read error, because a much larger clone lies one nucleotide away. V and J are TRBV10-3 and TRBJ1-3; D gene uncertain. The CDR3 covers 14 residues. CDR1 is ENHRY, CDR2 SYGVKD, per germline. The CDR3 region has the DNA TGTGCCACAACCGAGGAGAGCTCTGGAAACAACATATATTTT. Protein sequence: CATTEESSGNNIYF.

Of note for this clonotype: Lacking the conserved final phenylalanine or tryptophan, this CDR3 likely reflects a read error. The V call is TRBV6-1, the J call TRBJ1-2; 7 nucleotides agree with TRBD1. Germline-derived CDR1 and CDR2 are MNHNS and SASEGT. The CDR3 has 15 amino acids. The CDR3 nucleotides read TGTGTTAGCAGTGTCGTAACAGGGGAGGCCTATGGCTACACCTAC. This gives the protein CVSSVVTGEAYGYTY.

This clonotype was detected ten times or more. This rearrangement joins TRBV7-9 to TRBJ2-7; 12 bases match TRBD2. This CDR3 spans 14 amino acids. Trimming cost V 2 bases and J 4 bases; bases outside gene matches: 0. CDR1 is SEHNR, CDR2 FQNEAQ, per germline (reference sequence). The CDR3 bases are TGTGCCAGCAGCTTAACTAGCGGGAGGTACGAGCAGTACTTC. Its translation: CASSLTSGRYEQYF.

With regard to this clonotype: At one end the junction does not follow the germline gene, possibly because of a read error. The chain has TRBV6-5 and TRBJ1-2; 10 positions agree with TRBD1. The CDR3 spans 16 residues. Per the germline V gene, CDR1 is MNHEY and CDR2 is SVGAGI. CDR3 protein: CASRTRTGGRNYGYTF. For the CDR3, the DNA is TGTGCCAGCAGAACCCGGACAGGGGGGCGTAACTATGGTTACACCTTC.